The rows below give T cell receptor beta chains drawn from one sample of a study of blood T cell repertoires in COVID-19. Produced via immunoSEQ multiplex PCR; TCRdb's table is partial and in-frame only. The profile shows 220,000 or so clones, about 85% of them singletons. Sample: peripheral blood. The receptors derive from a man between 50 and 59 years old who had recovered from COVID-19. The CDR3 runs from the conserved cysteine through the conserved F or W. A D gene is named only where the DNA matches it firmly. Clone sizes are given selectively: once, few, many, or a class where the clone is expanded.

J: TRBJ2-1; V: TRBV7-2; D: TRBD2; size: .; CDR3: CASSSSGRLDEQFF; DNA: TGTGCCAGCAGCTCCAGCGGGAGACTCGATGAGCAGTTCTTC
J: TRBJ1-3; V: TRBV18; D: .; size: .; CDR3: CASSLTSGSGPGNTIYF; DNA: TGTGCCAGCTCTCTAACGTCGGGAAGTGGGCCTGGAAACACCATATATTTT
J: TRBJ2-2; V: TRBV7-2; D: TRBD2; size: .; CDR3: CASSQSSGRIGELFF; DNA: TGTGCCAGCAGTCAGTCTAGCGGGAGAATCGGGGAGCTGTTTTTT
J: TRBJ2-1; V: TRBV30; D: TRBD2; size: .; CDR3: CAWTSGRPGNEQFF; DNA: TGTGCCTGGACTAGCGGGAGACCCGGGAATGAGCAGTTCTTC
J: TRBJ1-1; V: TRBV6-5; D: TRBD1; size: .; CDR3: CASSSPGQGATEAFF; DNA: TGTGCCAGCAGTTCCCCCGGACAGGGGGCGACTGAAGCTTTCTTT
J: TRBJ1-5; V: TRBV18; D: .; size: few; CDR3: CASSPPGLRGNQPQHF; DNA: TGTGCCAGCTCACCACCGGGTCTCAGGGGCAATCAGCCCCAGCATTTT
J: TRBJ2-7; V: TRBV14; D: TRBD1; size: .; CDR3: CASSPQTGATEQYF; DNA: TGTGCCAGCAGCCCGCAAACAGGGGCCACTGAGCAGTACTTC
J: TRBJ1-1; V: TRBV10-1; D: .; size: few; CDR3: CASSRGAEAFF; DNA: TGCGCCAGCAGCCGGGGGGCTGAAGCTTTCTTT
J: TRBJ2-7; V: TRBV21-1; D: .; size: few; CDR3: CASSLRTGRNHEQYF; DNA: TGTGCCAGCAGCTTACGGACAGGGCGCAACCACGAGCAGTACTTC
J: TRBJ2-1; V: TRBV28; D: TRBD2; size: .; CDR3: CASSLWTSGRYNEQFF; DNA: TGTGCCAGCAGTCTCTGGACTAGCGGGAGATACAATGAGCAGTTCTTC
J: TRBJ2-3; V: TRBV2; D: TRBD2; size: .; CDR3: CASRRLAGDTDTQYF; DNA: TGTGCCAGCAGGAGACTAGCGGGAGACACAGATACGCAGTATTTT
J: TRBJ2-2; V: TRBV10-3; D: TRBD2; size: .; CDR3: CAISESVAGVFAGELFF; DNA: TGTGCCATCAGTGAGTCGGTAGCGGGAGTATTCGCCGGGGAGCTGTTTTTT
J: TRBJ2-3; V: TRBV4-1; D: .; size: .; CDR3: CASSQEGGIDTQYF; DNA: TGCGCCAGCAGCCAAGAAGGGGGAATAGATACGCAGTATTTT
J: TRBJ2-2; V: TRBV10-1; D: .; size: .; CDR3: CASGHRITGELFF; DNA: TGCGCCAGCGGACACAGGATCACCGGGGAGCTGTTTTTT
J: TRBJ2-7; V: TRBV18; D: .; size: .; CDR3: CASSPPGTLYEQYF; DNA: TGTGCCAGCTCACCACCAGGGACTTTATACGAGCAGTACTTC
J: TRBJ2-6; V: TRBV6-5; D: .; size: .; CDR3: CASSYSGAPGANVLTF; DNA: TGTGCCAGCAGTTACTCTGGGGCCCCTGGGGCCAACGTCCTGACTTTC
J: TRBJ2-5; V: TRBV5-5; D: TRBD2; size: .; CDR3: CASSPTSGSETQYF; DNA: TGTGCCAGCAGCCCAACTAGCGGGAGTGAGACCCAGTACTTC
J: TRBJ1-5; V: TRBV6-5; D: .; size: once; CDR3: CASRTDNYQPQHF; DNA: TGTGCCAGCAGGACGGACAATTATCAGCCCCAGCATTTT
J: TRBJ2-1; V: TRBV5-1; D: .; size: .; CDR3: CASSLGGIDRIEQFF; DNA: TGCGCCAGCAGCTTGGGAGGGATCGATAGGATCGAGCAGTTCTTC
J: TRBJ2-1; V: TRBV19; D: TRBD2; size: .; CDR3: CATKSGREVVYNEQFF; DNA: TGTGCCACTAAATCGGGGAGGGAGGTGGTCTACAATGAGCAGTTCTTC
J: TRBJ2-3; V: TRBV5-1; D: .; size: .; CDR3: CASSLGRPSSTDTQYF; DNA: TGCGCCAGCAGCTTGGGCAGGCCGTCTAGCACAGATACGCAGTATTTT
J: TRBJ2-3; V: TRBV29-1; D: TRBD1; size: .; CDR3: CSVVGTGDTDTQYF; DNA: TGCAGCGTTGTCGGGACAGGGGACACAGATACGCAGTATTTT
J: TRBJ1-2; V: TRBV5-1; D: .; size: .; CDR3: CASSITGRMNYGYTF; DNA: TGCGCCAGCAGCATAACAGGACGCATGAACTATGGCTACACCTTC
J: TRBJ2-1; V: TRBV5-1; D: .; size: .; CDR3: CASSLAKTGDEQFF; DNA: TGCGCCAGCAGCTTGGCCAAGACGGGAGATGAGCAGTTCTTC
J: TRBJ2-7; V: TRBV18; D: TRBD2; size: .; CDR3: CASSPLAGNYEQYF; DNA: TGTGCCAGCTCCCCGCTAGCGGGGAACTACGAGCAGTACTTC
J: TRBJ1-1; V: TRBV5-6; D: TRBD1; size: .; CDR3: CASSPGQGQYMTEAFF; DNA: TGTGCCAGCAGCCCCGGACAGGGGCAATATATGACTGAAGCTTTCTTT
J: TRBJ1-4; V: TRBV28; D: TRBD1; size: .; CDR3: CASSSPGGPTNEKLFF; DNA: TGTGCCAGCAGTTCCCCAGGGGGGCCAACTAATGAAAAACTGTTTTTT
J: TRBJ2-3; V: TRBV18; D: TRBD2; size: .; CDR3: CASSPPGLAGGDTQYF; DNA: TGTGCCAGCTCACCACCGGGACTAGCGGGAGGAGATACGCAGTATTTT
J: TRBJ2-3; V: TRBV19; D: TRBD2; size: .; CDR3: CASSIRSGNGADTQYF; DNA: TGTGCCAGTAGTATTAGGAGCGGGAACGGGGCAGATACGCAGTATTTT
J: TRBJ2-3; V: TRBV5-6; D: TRBD1; size: .; CDR3: CASSLGGGSGTDTQYF; DNA: TGTGCCAGCAGCTTGGGAGGGGGCTCGGGCACAGATACGCAGTATTTT
J: TRBJ1-5; V: TRBV19; D: .; size: .; CDR3: CASSISRGGRDQPQHF; DNA: TGTGCCAGTAGTATATCAAGGGGTGGTCGAGATCAGCCCCAGCATTTT
J: TRBJ2-1; V: TRBV6-6; D: TRBD1; size: .; CDR3: CASSPRSPGQGYNEQFF; DNA: TGTGCCAGCAGTCCTCGCTCTCCGGGACAGGGCTACAATGAGCAGTTCTTC
J: TRBJ2-6; V: TRBV29-1; D: TRBD1; size: .; CDR3: CSVLPGQGSGANVLTF; DNA: TGCAGCGTCCTCCCGGGACAGGGCTCTGGGGCCAACGTCCTGACTTTC
J: TRBJ2-7; V: TRBV28; D: .; size: .; CDR3: CAAQGGVPYEQYF; DNA: TGTGCCGCCCAAGGGGGGGTCCCCTACGAGCAGTACTTC
J: TRBJ1-2; V: TRBV3-1/TRBV3-2; D: .; size: .; CDR3: CASSQGGRSGYTF; DNA: TGTGCCAGCAGCCAAGGAGGCAGATCAGGCTACACCTTC
J: TRBJ2-1; V: TRBV19; D: TRBD2; size: many; CDR3: CASSRGLASTRNNEQFF; DNA: TGTGCCAGTAGTCGGGGACTAGCTAGCACCAGAAACAATGAGCAGTTCTTC
J: TRBJ2-3; V: TRBV7-2; D: .; size: .; CDR3: CASTSGDTQYF; DNA: TGTGCCAGCACCTCCGGAGATACGCAGTATTTT
J: TRBJ2-3; V: TRBV7-2; D: .; size: .; CDR3: CASSPSPAADTQYF; DNA: TGTGCCAGCAGCCCGAGCCCCGCCGCGGATACGCAGTATTTT
J: TRBJ1-5; V: TRBV2; D: TRBD1; size: .; CDR3: CASSLDRVRNQPQHF; DNA: TGTGCCAGCAGCCTCGACAGGGTACGGAATCAGCCCCAGCATTTT
J: TRBJ2-1; V: TRBV9; D: .; size: .; CDR3: CASSVEGLDDNEQFF; DNA: TGTGCCAGCAGCGTAGAGGGACTGGACGACAATGAGCAGTTCTTC
J: TRBJ2-3; V: TRBV7-2; D: TRBD2; size: .; CDR3: CASSLAGLADTQYF; DNA: TGTGCCAGCAGCTTGGCGGGACTAGCGGATACGCAGTATTTT
J: TRBJ2-7; V: TRBV6-2/TRBV6-3; D: TRBD2; size: .; CDR3: CASSHPGTTYYEQYF; DNA: TGTGCCAGCAGCCATCCTGGGACTACGTACTACGAGCAGTACTTC
J: TRBJ1-4; V: TRBV19; D: .; size: .; CDR3: CASMPTGTNEKLFF; DNA: TGTGCCAGTATGCCGACGGGAACTAATGAAAAACTGTTTTTT
J: TRBJ1-2; V: TRBV15; D: .; size: .; CDR3: CATSPGRGDYGYTF; DNA: TGTGCCACCAGCCCTGGGCGGGGCGACTATGGCTACACCTTC
J: TRBJ2-1; V: TRBV3-1/TRBV3-2; D: .; size: few; CDR3: CASRRPSTGSADEQFF; DNA: TGTGCCAGCAGACGACCATCAACCGGGTCAGCCGATGAGCAGTTCTTC
J: TRBJ1-3; V: TRBV18; D: .; size: .; CDR3: CASSPPLHVRVGNTIYF; DNA: TGTGCCAGCTCACCACCGCTTCACGTCAGGGTCGGAAACACCATATATTTT
J: TRBJ2-3; V: TRBV7-8; D: TRBD2; size: .; CDR3: CASSSGLAGAIDTQYF; DNA: TGTGCCAGCAGCTCGGGACTAGCGGGAGCAATTGATACGCAGTATTTT
J: TRBJ2-7; V: TRBV28; D: .; size: .; CDR3: CASSLPLTTVSEQYF; DNA: TGTGCCAGCAGTTTACCCCTCACGACAGTTAGCGAGCAGTACTTC
J: TRBJ1-5; V: TRBV18; D: TRBD1; size: .; CDR3: CASSPDRALYQPQHF; DNA: TGTGCCAGCTCACCTGACAGGGCACTCTATCAGCCCCAGCATTTT
J: TRBJ2-5; V: TRBV29-1; D: .; size: .; CDR3: CSVEDLGRDFQETQYF; DNA: TGCAGCGTTGAAGATCTTGGACGGGATTTCCAAGAGACCCAGTACTTC
J: TRBJ1-1; V: TRBV28; D: .; size: .; CDR3: CASSQYTEAFF; DNA: TGTGCCAGCAGCCAATACACTGAAGCTTTCTTT
J: TRBJ2-5; V: TRBV5-1; D: TRBD2; size: .; CDR3: CASSPGLLETQYF; DNA: TGCGCCAGCAGCCCGGGACTACTGGAGACCCAGTACTTC
J: TRBJ1-2; V: TRBV3-1/TRBV3-2; D: .; size: .; CDR3: CASSQIQGRGGYTF; DNA: TGTGCCAGCAGCCAGATACAGGGAAGAGGCGGCTACACCTTC
J: TRBJ1-6; V: TRBV28; D: TRBD1; size: .; CDR3: CASSPGQGFNSPLHF; DNA: TGTGCCAGCAGCCCGGGACAGGGTTTTAATTCACCCCTCCACTTT
J: TRBJ1-1; V: TRBV19; D: .; size: once; CDR3: CASSIGSGTYDTEAFF; DNA: TGTGCCAGTAGTATAGGTTCGGGAACATACGACACTGAAGCTTTCTTT